The sequence of this T cell receptor (beta chain) was determined in a study of read filtering for tumor transcriptome and immune sequencing. Across the whole study: Mean patient age was approximately 66 years, range roughly 45 to 80; 16 to 20 male, roughly 14 female. R-ISS stage counts were 8 for I, 16 for II, about seven for III.

This clonotype was counted a few times. J was trimmed by 0 bases and V by 1 base; bases with no gene match: 6. The length of the CDR3 is 17 residues. Per germline, CDR1 MDHEN and CDR2 SYDVKM. From roughly 400 ng of RNA, a library with molecular barcoded alpha/delta and beta/gamma adaptors was made. TCRdb analysed the reads with MiXCR anew, one entry per CDR3 protein. The table records 75,000 to 95,000 distinct CDR3 sequences, roughly 21% of them present only once. Sequenced material: a population of CD138-negative cells sorted from bone marrow. This sequence joins TRBV28 and TRBJ1-5; TRBD1 agrees at 7 bases. The source is a donor at least 40 years old with multiple myeloma. Here the CDR3 DNA reads TGTGCCAGCAGTTTATCGATAGGGGGCTATAGCAATCAGCCCCAGCATTTT. Translated: CASSLSIGGYSNQPQHF. Together with reference TRBV28 and TRBJ1-5, the CDR3 gives the full variable domain: DVKVTQSSRYLVKRTGEKVFLECVQDMDHENMFWYRQDPGLGLRLIYFSYDVKMKEKGDIPEGYSVSREKKERFSLILESASTNQTSMYLCASSLSIGGYSNQPQHFGDGTRLSIL.